The 26 T cell receptor beta chains presented below share a single source sample, sequenced in a study of blood T cell repertoires in COVID-19. Some clones are missing from TCRdb's copy, which holds only in-frame ones; the method was immunoSEQ multiplex PCR. Among 150,000 to 200,000 clones listed, under 90% were seen once. The sample taken for sequencing was peripheral blood. The receptors were gathered from a man aged 55 to 70 with acute or convalescent COVID-19.

The J gene is TRBJ2-2, the V gene TRBV30; tentatively, D is TRBD2 (6 bases). This CDR3 region has 14 residues. Germline V gene sequence: CDR1 GTSNPN, CDR2 SVGIG (reference sequence). V was shortened by 0 bases and J by 10 bases, with 15 bases between the two germline ends. Here the CDR3 reads CAWSVLGGLVELFF. The CDR3 DNA reads TGTGCCTGGAGTGTACTCGGGGGACTCGTGGAGCTGTTTTTT.

The rearrangement joins TRBV27 to TRBJ1-2; D gene unclear. Germline V gives CDR1 MNHEY, CDR2 SMNVEV (reference sequence). Trimming stripped 2 bases from V and 8 bases from J, with 12 bases between. The length of the CDR3 is 13 residues. The DNA of the CDR3 is TGTGCCAGCAGTTTAACCGGGGTACGGGGCTACACCTTC. Its protein product is CASSLTGVRGYTF.

The V and J genes are TRBV5-1 and TRBJ2-1, with a possible D match to TRBD2 (5 bases). The germline CDR1 and CDR2 sequences are SGHRS and YFSETQ. The germline V and J ends were trimmed by 0 bases and 4 bases, with 11 bases remaining between them. This CDR3 has 15 amino acids. CDR3 loop: CASSLASPYYNEQFF. CDR3 bases: TGCGCCAGCAGCTTGGCTAGCCCCTATTACAATGAGCAGTTCTTC.

V is TRBV9 and J is TRBJ2-7; D perhaps matches TRBD2 (5 bases). V was pared by 4 bases and J by 2 bases, with 10 bases between. Germline CDR1 is SGDLS and CDR2 is YYNGEE. The CDR3 is 13 amino acids. CDR3 DNA: TGTGCCAGCAGCAGGACTCCGGCCTACGAGCAGTACTTC. It specifies CASSRTPAYEQYF.

A remark on this clone: The sample contains more than one DNA sequence encoding this CDR3. The genes are TRBV3-1 (or the pseudogene TRBV3-2) and TRBJ1-2, with 9 positions matching TRBD1. V gave up 2 bases and J gave up 8 bases; unmatched junction bases: 6. The germline V gene has CDR1 LGHDT and CDR2 YNNKEL (reference sequence). The CDR3 runs 14 residues. CDR3 region: CASSQPTGGGGYTF. The CDR3 DNA reads as TGTGCCAGCAGCCAACCCACAGGGGGCGGAGGCTACACCTTC.

In its sample, this clone was seen once. The chain joins TRBV4-3 to TRBJ1-2; 8 bases agree with TRBD1. The CDR3 contains 16 residues. The trim removed 0 bases at V and 8 bases at J, leaving 11 bases unmatched. Per germline, CDR1 LGHNA and CDR2 YSLEER. The chain's CDR3 is CASSQDLGRQGTGYTF. CDR3 bases: TGCGCCAGCAGCCAAGATCTAGGTCGACAGGGGACCGGCTACACCTTC.

The chain employs TRBV5-4 and TRBJ2-5, with a weak D call TRBD1 (6 bases). Trimming left V 4 bases short and J 3 bases short, with 25 bases between. The CDR3 is made up of 18 amino acids. Germline V gene sequence: CDR1 SGHNT, CDR2 YYREEE (reference sequence). CDR3 coding DNA: TGTGCCAGCAGCCGAGGACAGATCCTCCGCCTGAGGGAAGAGACCCAGTACTTC. This sequence encodes CASSRGQILRLREETQYF.

DNA of the CDR3: TGTGCCAGCAGTTTAAGGGAGTCTCGGGATGAGCAGTTCTTC. Amino acids: CASSLRESRDEQFF. V gene TRBV27 combines with J gene TRBJ2-1; weak D call: TRBD2 (5 bases). CDR1 and CDR2 from the germline V gene are MNHEY and SMNVEV (reference sequence). V gave up 2 bases and J gave up 8 bases, with 13 bases separating them. CDR3 length: 14 amino acids.

This clone was detected only a few times. The chain recombines TRBV19 with TRBJ2-1, with D perhaps TRBD2 (5 bases). Germline lookup yields CDR1 LNHDA and CDR2 SQIVND (reference sequence). The CDR3 runs 13 residues. The V and J ends lost 5 bases and 10 bases respectively, with 15 bases between them. This CDR3 reads CASSSLASGEQFF. CDR3 DNA: TGTGCCAGTAGTTCCCTAGCTTCTGGGGAGCAGTTCTTC.

The genes are TRBV6-5 and TRBJ2-5; 8 bases line up with TRBD2. V dropped 7 bases and J dropped 4; count of bases not matched to a gene: 8. CDR3 length: 14 residues. Germline assignment: CDR1 MNHEY and CDR2 SVGAGI. CDR3 sequence reads: CASKGGGRVETQYF. The CDR3 bases are TGTGCCAGCAAAGGCGGGGGGCGAGTAGAGACCCAGTACTTC.

This chain links TRBV19 with TRBJ1-2; D perhaps matches TRBD1 (5 bases). This CDR3 comprises 15 residues. The germline V and J ends were trimmed by 3 bases and 2 bases, with 13 bases remaining between them. Germline V gives CDR1 LNHDA, CDR2 SQIVND (reference sequence). The CDR3 DNA reads TGTGCCAGTAGTATCTCGGGGACTGGGAACTATGGCTACACCTTC. The encoded protein is CASSISGTGNYGYTF.

The chain has TRBV30 and TRBJ1-5, with D possibly TRBD1 on 6 matching bases. Germline assignment: CDR1 GTSNPN and CDR2 SVGIG (reference sequence). CDR3 length: 11 residues. Trimming left V 2 bases short and J 11 bases short, with 10 bases between. CDR3 sequence (DNA): TGTGCCTGGAGTTGGGGGGGCTCCCAGCATTTT. Residues: CAWSWGGSQHF.

The CDR3 reads CASSPRRSTYNEQFF. DNA of the CDR3: TGTGCCAGCAGCCCCCGGCGGTCAACCTACAATGAGCAGTTCTTC. The chain joins TRBV9 to TRBJ2-1; unclear D gene. V lost 4 bases and J lost 2, with 13 bases in between. This CDR3 has 15 residues. Germline values: CDR1 SGDLS, CDR2 YYNGEE.

This sequence joins TRBV6-1 and TRBJ1-2, with TRBD1 identical over 8 bases. Germline CDR1 MNHNS, CDR2 SASEGT. V lost 10 bases to trimming and J lost 8 bases; unmatched junction nucleotides: 15. The CDR3 contains 14 residues. CDR3 in DNA: TGTGCCACCACAAATGGACAGGGAGGATGGGGCTACACCTTC. This gives the protein CATTNGQGGWGYTF.

CDR3 amino acids: CASRQQQQGESNQPQHF. CDR3 nucleotide sequence: TGCGCCAGCAGACAACAACAACAGGGAGAAAGCAATCAGCCCCAGCATTTT. The gene calls are TRBV4-1 and TRBJ1-5, with D maybe TRBD1 (6 bases). The CDR3 sequence is 17 residues long. Trimming took off 6 bases at V and 1 base at J, with 19 bases between the two ends. In germline, CDR1 is MGHRA, CDR2 YSYEKL.

Only a few counts were recorded for this clone. The chain combines TRBV19 with TRBJ1-1, with a tentative D call TRBD1 (5 bases). Germline V gene data show CDR1 as LNHDA and CDR2 as SQIVND (reference sequence). CDR3 length: 12 residues. Trimming removed 7 bases at V and 3 bases at J, with 9 bases between. The CDR3 DNA sequence: TGTGCCAGTATGGCGGGGCACACTGAAGCTTTCTTT. Its protein is CASMAGHTEAFF.

The rearrangement links TRBV6-2 or TRBV6-3 to TRBJ2-1; 9 bases align to TRBD2. The CDR3 length is 15 residues. J lost 7 bases, V lost 1 base, and 5 bases had no gene match. Germline V gives CDR1 MNHEY, CDR2 SVGEGT. CDR3 region: CASSYLAGVGNEQFF. The CDR3 DNA sequence: TGTGCCAGCAGTTACTTAGCGGGGGTAGGGAATGAGCAGTTCTTC.

This chain links TRBV18 with TRBJ1-1; TRBD1 agrees at 7 bases. The CDR3 is 15 residues long. CDR1 is KGHSH and CDR2 is LQKENI in the germline V gene. Trimming took 5 bases from V and 0 from J; bases not matched to a gene: 6. The CDR3 DNA reads TGTGCCAGCTCATTCACAGGGGAAATGAACACTGAAGCTTTCTTT. Encoded protein: CASSFTGEMNTEAFF. The variable domain in full, with the rest retrieved from reference TRBV18 and TRBJ1-1, is NAGVMQNPRHLVRRRGQEARLRCSPMKGHSHVYWYRQLPEEGLKFMVYLQKENIIDESGMPKERFSAEFPKEGPSILRIQQVVRGDSAAYFCASSFTGEMNTEAFFGQGTRLTVV.

The chain carries TRBV6-5 and TRBJ2-3; TRBD2 matches 9 bases. This CDR3 comprises 14 residues. CDR1 and CDR2 (germline): MNHEY, SVGAGI. The V segment lost 3 bases and the J segment 7 bases; nucleotides outside the gene matches: 5. This CDR3 is CASSYSGGRNTQYF. CDR3 coding DNA: TGTGCCAGCAGTTATAGCGGGGGCAGGAATACGCAGTATTTT.

This clone was picked up a small number of times. The chain couples TRBV5-1 to TRBJ1-5; D not resolved. CDR3 size: 15 residues. The V end lost 1 base, the J end lost 3 bases, and 11 bases lay between the germline ends. The germline V gene encodes CDR1 SGHRS and CDR2 YFSETQ. Here the CDR3 reads CASSLTYGSNQPQHF. The CDR3 coding sequence is TGCGCCAGCAGCTTGACGTACGGGTCCAATCAGCCCCAGCATTTT.

V gene TRBV9 combines with J gene TRBJ1-6; 7 bases line up with TRBD1. Germline V CDR1 and CDR2: SGDLS, YYNGEE. The CDR3 runs to 17 residues. V shed 0 bases, J shed 5 bases, and the junction held 8 bases outside the gene matches. The CDR3 DNA sequence: TGTGCCAGCAGCGTAGAAATGACAGGGCTGGATAATTCACCCCTCCACTTT. Translating it yields CASSVEMTGLDNSPLHF.

The chain recombines TRBV7-2 with TRBJ2-7, with D unclear. V was clipped by 4 bases and J by 0 bases, with 4 bases between them. CDR1 and CDR2 from the germline V gene are SGHTA and FQGNSA. This CDR3 has 12 residues. The CDR3 is CASSWSSYEQYF. In DNA, the CDR3 is TGTGCCAGCAGCTGGAGCTCCTACGAGCAGTACTTC.

The chain couples TRBV9 to TRBJ1-4, with 7 positions matching TRBD1. CDR1 is SGDLS and CDR2 is YYNGEE in the germline V gene. Germline trimming cut 4 bases from V and 4 bases from J; bases unmatched to any gene: 7. The CDR3 is made up of 15 amino acids. This CDR3 is CASSLTGQLNEKLFF. Written as DNA, the CDR3 is TGTGCCAGCAGCCTTACGGGACAGCTTAATGAAAAACTGTTTTTT.

The rearrangement uses TRBV4-1 and TRBJ2-1; 10 bases line up with TRBD2. Germline CDR1 and CDR2: MGHRA and YSYEKL. CDR3 length equals 18 residues. With V trimmed by 0 bases and J by 3 bases, 8 bases remained unmatched. The DNA for the CDR3 is TGCGCCAGCAGCCAAGACGCCGGAGCGGGGGGGAACTACAATGAGCAGTTCTTC. Its protein is CASSQDAGAGGNYNEQFF.

The chain joins TRBV9 to TRBJ2-1; 16 bases are shared with TRBD2. The CDR3 has 19 residues. Germline CDR1 is SGDLS and CDR2 is YYNGEE. J gave up 9 bases and V 6 bases, and 18 bases lay outside the gene matches. CDR3 sequence reads: CASNSAGTGLAGGPVEQFF. The DNA of the CDR3 is TGTGCCAGCAATTCAGCGGGGACGGGACTAGCGGGGGGGCCGGTTGAGCAGTTCTTC.

This clone was detected once. The chain employs TRBV5-1 and TRBJ1-2; D call uncertain. This CDR3 has 11 residues. The V gene's germline CDR1 is SGHRS and CDR2 YFSETQ. With 2 bases removed from V and 8 bases from J, the gap between germline ends came to 7 bases. The CDR3 nucleotides are TGCGCCAGCAGCTTAGCGGGAGGCTACACCTTC. This codes for CASSLAGGYTF.